Listed below are T cell receptor beta chains from one sample, sequenced in a study of cytomegalovirus exposure and HLA in healthy donors. The protocol was immunoSEQ multiplex PCR, while the TCRdb copy is restricted to in-frame clones and leaves out a portion. The repertoire has over 150,000 clones, roughly 86% of them found once; the top ten carry 4.2%. Specimen: PBMCs. These receptors came from a man aged 18 to 29 in good health and CMV-seropositive. The CDR3 runs from the conserved cysteine through the conserved F or W. Fields, in order: J gene, V gene, D gene, clone size, CDR3 DNA, CDR3 protein. D genes are given only for firm matches. Clone size, where shown, is once, few, many, or a class for clones that have expanded.

j_call: TRBJ2-3
v_call: TRBV29-1
d_call: TRBD1
clone_size: .
cdr3_nt: TGCAGCGCTGGACAGGGGGCCTCCGATACGCAGTATTTT
cdr3_aa: CSAGQGASDTQYF

j_call: TRBJ2-3
v_call: TRBV7-8
d_call: .
clone_size: .
cdr3_nt: TGTGCCAGCAGCTTAGACCAAGCAGGAACGCAGTATTTT
cdr3_aa: CASSLDQAGTQYF

j_call: TRBJ1-5
v_call: TRBV19
d_call: .
clone_size: .
cdr3_nt: TGTGCCAGTAGTATTCGGGGGGCCGAACAGCCCCAGCATTTT
cdr3_aa: CASSIRGAEQPQHF

j_call: TRBJ1-5
v_call: TRBV28
d_call: TRBD1
clone_size: .
cdr3_nt: TGTGCCAGCAGTGAACACAGGGGTAGTCAGCCCCAGCATTTT
cdr3_aa: CASSEHRGSQPQHF

j_call: TRBJ2-7
v_call: TRBV27
d_call: TRBD1
clone_size: .
cdr3_nt: TGTGCCAGCAGTTTCGGACAGGGTAGATACGAGCAGTACTTC
cdr3_aa: CASSFGQGRYEQYF

j_call: TRBJ2-7
v_call: TRBV5-1
d_call: .
clone_size: once
cdr3_nt: TGCGCCAGCAGCGCAGGAGGTGGGCAGTCCGAGCAGTACTTC
cdr3_aa: CASSAGGGQSEQYF

j_call: TRBJ1-4
v_call: TRBV4-1
d_call: TRBD1
clone_size: .
cdr3_nt: TGCGCCAGCAGCCAAGCCGGGACAGCTAATGAAAAACTGTTTTTT
cdr3_aa: CASSQAGTANEKLFF

j_call: TRBJ2-5
v_call: TRBV5-4
d_call: TRBD2
clone_size: .
cdr3_nt: TGTGCCAGCAGCGTTAATAGCGGGAGCCGAGAGACCCAGTACTTC
cdr3_aa: CASSVNSGSRETQYF

j_call: TRBJ2-7
v_call: TRBV6-1
d_call: .
clone_size: .
cdr3_nt: TGTGCCAGCAGTGAAGCGAATGGCCACGAGCAGTACTTC
cdr3_aa: CASSEANGHEQYF

j_call: TRBJ2-5
v_call: TRBV7-6
d_call: TRBD2
clone_size: .
cdr3_nt: TGTGCCAGCAGCCCGGGACTAGCGGGAGTAAGCGGTGAGACCCAGTACTTC
cdr3_aa: CASSPGLAGVSGETQYF

j_call: TRBJ1-5
v_call: TRBV28
d_call: .
clone_size: few
cdr3_nt: TGTGCCAGCACCCCGCCGGGGGATCAGCCCCAGCATTTT
cdr3_aa: CASTPPGDQPQHF

j_call: TRBJ2-7
v_call: TRBV2
d_call: TRBD1
clone_size: once
cdr3_nt: TGTGCCAGCAGTGGACAGGGTGGTTCCTACGAGCAGTACTTC
cdr3_aa: CASSGQGGSYEQYF

j_call: TRBJ2-1
v_call: TRBV25-1
d_call: TRBD2
clone_size: .
cdr3_nt: TGTGCCAGCAGTGACTCCGGGGGCCTAGCGGGAGTCAATGAGCAGTTCTTC
cdr3_aa: CASSDSGGLAGVNEQFF

j_call: TRBJ2-1
v_call: TRBV6-1
d_call: TRBD1
clone_size: .
cdr3_nt: TGTGTCAGCAGTGATCCGGGACAGGGGGCAGCCCCCCAGTTCTTC
cdr3_aa: CVSSDPGQGAAPQFF

j_call: TRBJ2-3
v_call: TRBV5-6
d_call: .
clone_size: .
cdr3_nt: TGTGCCAGCAGCTTGGTGGAACTAGCCGGTACGCAGTATTTT
cdr3_aa: CASSLVELAGTQYF

j_call: TRBJ2-3
v_call: TRBV6-6
d_call: TRBD1
clone_size: .
cdr3_nt: TGTGCCAGCAGGACAACCGGGACAGGGACGGGAGATACGCAGTATTTT
cdr3_aa: CASRTTGTGTGDTQYF

j_call: TRBJ2-7
v_call: TRBV5-6
d_call: TRBD1
clone_size: .
cdr3_nt: TGTGCCAGCAGCGGACAGGGTCGCTCCTACGAGCAGTACTTC
cdr3_aa: CASSGQGRSYEQYF

j_call: TRBJ2-7
v_call: TRBV5-1
d_call: TRBD1
clone_size: .
cdr3_nt: TGCGCCAGCAGCTTGGGACAGGGGGGTCGCGAGCAGTACTTC
cdr3_aa: CASSLGQGGREQYF

j_call: TRBJ2-5
v_call: TRBV27
d_call: .
clone_size: .
cdr3_nt: TGTGCCAGCAGTTTGTCAGGCCGGAGGGCCCAGTACTTC
cdr3_aa: CASSLSGRRAQYF

j_call: TRBJ2-5
v_call: TRBV7-9
d_call: .
clone_size: .
cdr3_nt: TGTGCCAGCAGCTTAGCTGGCGGCCAAGAGACCCAGTACTTC
cdr3_aa: CASSLAGGQETQYF

j_call: TRBJ2-7
v_call: TRBV6-1
d_call: TRBD2
clone_size: .
cdr3_nt: TGTGCCAGCAGTGGAGGTAGCGGGCTCTCCTACGAGCAGTACTTC
cdr3_aa: CASSGGSGLSYEQYF

j_call: TRBJ2-6
v_call: TRBV5-1
d_call: TRBD1
clone_size: .
cdr3_nt: TGCGCCAGCAGCTTCACGACAGGGCCCGGGGCCAACGTCCTGACTTTC
cdr3_aa: CASSFTTGPGANVLTF

j_call: TRBJ2-7
v_call: TRBV6-6
d_call: .
clone_size: .
cdr3_nt: TGTGCCAGCAGTTTACGCACTAGCCCCTACGAGCAGTACTTC
cdr3_aa: CASSLRTSPYEQYF

j_call: TRBJ2-7
v_call: TRBV11-2
d_call: .
clone_size: .
cdr3_nt: TGTGCCAGCAGCCATTATACAGGGTCAAGCTCCTACGAGCAGTACTTC
cdr3_aa: CASSHYTGSSSYEQYF

j_call: TRBJ2-1
v_call: TRBV11-2
d_call: .
clone_size: .
cdr3_nt: TGTGCCAGCAGCTTAGTAATCCGTTACCGGGAGAGCGTCCATGAGCAGTTCTTC
cdr3_aa: CASSLVIRYRESVHEQFF

j_call: TRBJ2-7
v_call: TRBV10-3
d_call: .
clone_size: few
cdr3_nt: TGTGCCATCAGCCCGTCCCAGGGGCAGTACGAGCAGTACTTC
cdr3_aa: CAISPSQGQYEQYF

j_call: TRBJ2-1
v_call: TRBV6-1
d_call: .
clone_size: .
cdr3_nt: TGTGCCAGCAGTGAATTCGGGAAGGGTGCTGAGCAGTTCTTC
cdr3_aa: CASSEFGKGAEQFF

j_call: TRBJ2-3
v_call: TRBV4-2
d_call: .
clone_size: .
cdr3_nt: TGTGCCAGCAGCGTGACAGTAAGCACAGATACGCAGTATTTT
cdr3_aa: CASSVTVSTDTQYF

j_call: TRBJ2-2
v_call: TRBV2
d_call: .
clone_size: .
cdr3_nt: TGTGCCAGCATCGAGTCCGGGGAGCTGTTTTTT
cdr3_aa: CASIESGELFF

j_call: TRBJ2-7
v_call: TRBV4-1
d_call: TRBD1
clone_size: .
cdr3_nt: TGCGCCAGCAGCCAAGTACAGGGGTACGAGCAGTACTTC
cdr3_aa: CASSQVQGYEQYF

j_call: TRBJ1-5
v_call: TRBV7-8
d_call: TRBD1
clone_size: .
cdr3_nt: TGTGCCAGCAGCCGGACAGGGGTGGGCAATCAGCCCCAGCATTTT
cdr3_aa: CASSRTGVGNQPQHF